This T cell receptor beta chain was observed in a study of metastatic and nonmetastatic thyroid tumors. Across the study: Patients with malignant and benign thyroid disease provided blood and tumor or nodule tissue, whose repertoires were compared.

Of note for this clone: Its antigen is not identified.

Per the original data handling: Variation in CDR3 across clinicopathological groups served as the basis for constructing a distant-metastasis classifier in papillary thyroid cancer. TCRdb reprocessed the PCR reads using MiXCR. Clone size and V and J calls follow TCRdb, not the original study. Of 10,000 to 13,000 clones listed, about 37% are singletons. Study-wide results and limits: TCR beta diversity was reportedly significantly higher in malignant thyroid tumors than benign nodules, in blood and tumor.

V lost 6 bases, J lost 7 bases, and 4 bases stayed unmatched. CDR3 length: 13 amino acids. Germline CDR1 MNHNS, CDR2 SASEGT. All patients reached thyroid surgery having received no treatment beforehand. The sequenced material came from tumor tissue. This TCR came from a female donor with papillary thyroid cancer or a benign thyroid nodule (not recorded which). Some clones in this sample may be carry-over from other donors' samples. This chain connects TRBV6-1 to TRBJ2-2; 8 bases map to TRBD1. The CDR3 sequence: CASRQGVNGELFF. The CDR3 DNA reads TGTGCCAGCAGACAGGGGGTGAACGGGGAGCTGTTTTTT.